This T cell receptor beta chain was observed in a study of T cells in Graves' hyperthyroidism and ophthalmopathy. The CDR3 is 16 residues long. V was cut by 3 bases and J by 7 bases, with 17 bases left in between. CDR1 is SGDLS, CDR2 YYNGEE, per germline. Patients between 18 and 65 years old had hyperthyroidism, newly diagnosed and lasting under 2 months. Amplified regions were TCR beta CDR3 sequences from RNA transcripts. In the first-round RT-PCR of the TCR CDR3, the HTBI primer set was used. TCRdb processed the multiplex PCR reads anew with MiXCR; each CDR3 protein has one entry. This table has just under 750,000 distinct CDR3 sequences, under 45% appearing once.

The receptor's source is a middle-aged woman with Graves' hyperthyroidism. This chain uses TRBV9 with TRBJ1-6; D is unresolved. Material for sequencing was blood. CDR3 sequence reads: CASSAKSPGSNSPLHF. DNA for the CDR3: TGTGCCAGCAGCGCCAAGTCCCCAGGTAGCAATTCACCCCTCCACTTT.